The sequence of this T cell receptor beta chain was determined in a study of post-analysis software for immune sequencing data. Study outcomes and limitations: Five TRBV segments were more frequent in patients than controls; TRBV5-6, TRBV5-1 and TRBV20-1 belonged to this group.

The CDR3 is 17 amino acids. V shed 4 bases, J shed 7 bases, and the junction held 9 bases outside the gene matches. Germline V CDR1 and CDR2: SGHRS, YFSETQ. Included in the TCR beta cDNA libraries were unique molecular identifiers. From approximately 0.95 to 9.8 million T cells, 400,000 to 550,000 cDNA molecules were obtained. A single record per CDR3 protein comes from TCRdb applying MiXCR to the PCR reads. The sample has approximately 400,000 distinct CDR3 sequences; roughly 36% are singletons. As for this clonotype: Its antigen is unknown.

This sequence was found in a girl between 5 and 17 years old with multiple sclerosis. Material: blood. The chain uses TRBV5-1 and TRBJ2-2; TRBD2 agrees at 14 bases. CDR3 loop: CASSTGLAGALDGELFF. CDR3 DNA: TGCGCCAGCAGCACGGGACTAGCGGGGGCACTCGACGGGGAGCTGTTTTTT.